The T cell receptor beta chain under discussion was sequenced for a study of molecular identifiers for immune sequencing clone quantification. One entry per CDR3 protein results from TCRdb running MiXCR on the PCR reads. The sample shows about 40,000 distinct CDR3 sequences, roughly 20% of them seen only once. The CDR3 loop spans 15 amino acids. V was shortened by 1 base and J by 6 bases, with 13 bases between the two germline ends. The germline gives CDR1 SGHTA, CDR2 FQGNSA. This clonotype appeared many times. A CD8+CD4-CCR7+CD45RA+ gate was used to sort naive CD8 T cells. The sequence derives from a human donor in good health. Some libraries in this study had Jurkat cell RNA spiked in. The gene calls are TRBV7-2 and TRBJ2-1; D not certain. The source material was naive CD8+ T cells from blood, with Jurkat cell RNA spiked in. Subset here: FACS-sorted CD8+CD4-CCR7+CD45RA+ naive T cells. Here the CDR3 reads CASSLVAMPTNEQFF. The CDR3 DNA reads as TGTGCCAGCAGCTTAGTGGCTATGCCCACCAATGAGCAGTTCTTC.